This passage covers 23 T cell receptor beta chains from one sample sequenced in a study of T cell responses to AZD1222 COVID-19 vaccine. TCRdb's copy holds only in-frame clones and misses some; the assay was immunoSEQ multiplex PCR. The repertoire holds around 130,000 clones, with over 85% as singletons. Material: peripheral blood, obtained on day 0 of AZD1222 vaccination. Receptors originate from an adult in good health.

The chain joins TRBV27 to TRBJ2-7; 8 positions match TRBD2. The germline V gene has CDR1 MNHEY and CDR2 SMNVEV (reference sequence). The CDR3 is made up of 15 amino acids. J lost 2 bases, V lost 1 base, and 4 bases had no gene match. The CDR3 bases are TGTGCCAGCAGTTTATTGGCGGGAGGAACCTACGAGCAGTACTTC. Its protein product is CASSLLAGGTYEQYF.

V is TRBV2 and J is TRBJ1-1; D unresolved. In germline, CDR1 is SNHLY, CDR2 FYNNEI. Trimming took 3 bases from V and 1 from J, leaving 6 bases between them. This CDR3 contains 13 residues. The CDR3 DNA follows: TGTGCCAGCAGTGACGAGCAGAACACTGAAGCTTTCTTT. Protein: CASSDEQNTEAFF. Combining the CDR3 with reference TRBV2 and TRBJ1-1 gives the whole variable domain EPEVTQTPSHQVTQMGQEVILRCVPISNHLYFYWYRQILGQKVEFLVSFYNNEISEKSEIFDDQFSVERPDGSNFTLKIRSTKLEDSAMYFCASSDEQNTEAFFGQGTRLTVV.

This clone was seen a single time. V and J are TRBV19 and TRBJ1-2; the D gene is possibly TRBD1 (5 bases). This CDR3 is 14 amino acids long. Trimming left V 3 bases short and J 2 bases short, with 10 bases between. The germline CDR1 and CDR2 sequences are LNHDA and SQIVND (reference sequence). For the CDR3, the DNA is TGTGCCAGTAGTATGGGACGGAACAACTATGGCTACACCTTC. It is translated as CASSMGRNNYGYTF. Filled out from reference TRBV19 and TRBJ1-2, the complete variable domain reads DGGITQSPKYLFRKEGQNVTLSCEQNLNHDAMYWYRQDPGQGLRLIYYSQIVNDFQKGDIAEGYSVSREKKESFPLTVTSAQKNPTAFYLCASSMGRNNYGYTFGSGTRLTVV.

The chain employs TRBV28 and TRBJ1-2; D call uncertain. The V end was cut by 7 bases, the J end by 7 bases, with 16 bases between. This CDR3 comprises 13 residues. The germline gives CDR1 MDHEN, CDR2 SYDVKM. CDR3 in amino acids: CASTPPEGRGYTF. The CDR3 coding sequence is TGTGCCAGCACTCCCCCCGAAGGACGTGGCTACACCTTC.

This clone came up a few times. The CDR3 coding sequence is TGTGCCAGTAACACAGGAGGATGGACTGAAGCTTTCTTT. It is translated as CASNTGGWTEAFF. The chain couples TRBV19 to TRBJ1-1; tentative D call: TRBD1 (5 bases). V shed 7 bases and J shed 5 bases, with 14 bases lying between them. The CDR3 sequence is 13 residues long. Germline V lookup: CDR1 LNHDA, CDR2 SQIVND (reference sequence).

The CDR3 DNA is TGTGCCAGCAGCCTCCGACAGACTGGAAACACCATATATTTT. This codes for CASSLRQTGNTIYF. The V call is TRBV3-1 (or the pseudogene TRBV3-2), the J call TRBJ1-3; D may be TRBD1 (5 bases). The CDR3 is 14 residues long. Trimming shortened V by 4 bases and J by 2 bases, and 9 bases separated the two germline ends. Germline CDR1 is LGHDT and CDR2 is YNNKEL (reference sequence).

The V and J genes are TRBV5-1 and TRBJ2-1; 9 nucleotides align to TRBD2. This CDR3 is 16 amino acids long. V trimming: 4 bases; J trimming: 5 bases; junction bases outside the gene matches: 10. Germline CDR1 reads SGHRS; CDR2 reads YFSETQ. CDR3: CASSPPSGTFNNEQFF. CDR3 nucleotides: TGCGCCAGCAGCCCGCCTAGCGGGACCTTTAACAATGAGCAGTTCTTC.

J is TRBJ1-6 and V is TRBV7-2; perhaps TRBD1 as D (6 bases). The CDR3 is 18 amino acids. V lost 3 bases and J 8 bases, leaving 23 bases between the germline ends. CDR1 and CDR2 from the germline V gene are SGHTA and FQGNSA. Here the CDR3 reads CASSFEVPGGGRDSPLHF. The DNA of the CDR3 is TGTGCCAGCAGCTTTGAAGTCCCCGGGGGGGGCCGGGATTCACCCCTCCACTTT.

This chain links TRBV6-5 with TRBJ2-1; D may correspond to TRBD1 or TRBD2 (5 bases each). CDR3 length equals 15 residues. The V gene lost 2 bases and the J gene lost 7 bases, with 15 bases spanning the gap. Germline CDR1 is MNHEY and CDR2 is SVGAGI. The CDR3 sequence is CASSYGGVSFNEQFF. The CDR3 DNA sequence: TGTGCCAGCAGTTACGGGGGAGTTTCCTTTAATGAGCAGTTCTTC.

The chain has TRBV7-2 and TRBJ2-3, with 11 positions matching TRBD2. Trimming cost V 5 bases and J 5 bases; bases outside gene matches: 9. CDR3 size: 16 residues. CDR1 is SGHTA, CDR2 FQGNSA, per germline. CDR3 bases: TGTGCCAGCAGCCCCCAACCCGGACTAGCGGGAGATACGCAGTATTTT. As protein: CASSPQPGLAGDTQYF.

The chain links TRBV5-8 to TRBJ1-1; possibly TRBD1 for D (6 bases). The CDR3 has 16 residues. The germline V gene has CDR1 SGHTS and CDR2 YDEGEE. The germline V and J ends were trimmed by 5 bases and 4 bases, with 21 bases remaining between them. The CDR3 bases are TGTGCCAGCAGAGGCTGGGGGCTCGACGGTGCCACTGAAGCTTTCTTT. Protein: CASRGWGLDGATEAFF.

The CDR3 coding sequence is TGTGCCTGGAGTGTGGTACAGGACTATGGCTACACCTTC. Protein sequence: CAWSVVQDYGYTF. The gene calls are TRBV30 and TRBJ1-2; D is possibly TRBD1 (5 bases). Trimming removed 0 bases from V and 3 bases from J, with 8 bases in between. The length of the CDR3 is 13 residues. CDR1 is GTSNPN, CDR2 SVGIG, per germline (reference sequence).

This chain connects TRBV28 to TRBJ2-7; TRBD1 matches 11 bases. Germline CDR1 and CDR2: MDHEN and SYDVKM. The CDR3 sequence is 15 residues long. The trim removed 5 bases at V and 4 bases at J, leaving 7 bases unmatched. CDR3 nucleotide sequence: TGTGCCAGCAGTAGGACCGGGACAGGGGGATACGAGCAGTACTTC. It specifies CASSRTGTGGYEQYF. Combining the CDR3 with reference TRBV28 and TRBJ2-7 gives the whole variable domain DVKVTQSSRYLVKRTGEKVFLECVQDMDHENMFWYRQDPGLGLRLIYFSYDVKMKEKGDIPEGYSVSREKKERFSLILESASTNQTSMYLCASSRTGTGGYEQYFGPGTRLTVT.

This clone was observed a few times. V gene TRBV5-1 combines with J gene TRBJ1-1, with 8 positions matching TRBD1. V shed 3 bases, J shed 1 base, and the junction held 5 bases outside the gene matches. Germline-derived CDR1 and CDR2 are SGHRS and YFSETQ. The CDR3 has 15 amino acids. CDR3 bases: TGCGCCAGCAGCTCTGACAGGGGATCGAACACTGAAGCTTTCTTT. It is translated as CASSSDRGSNTEAFF. The entire variable domain, with the rest obtained from reference TRBV5-1 and TRBJ1-1, is as follows: KAGVTQTPRYLIKTRGQQVTLSCSPISGHRSVSWYQQTPGQGLQFLFEYFSETQRNKGNFPGRFSGRQFSNSRSEMNVSTLELGDSALYLCASSSDRGSNTEAFFGQGTRLTVV.

The genes are TRBV7-9 and TRBJ2-5; D remains ambiguous. Per germline, CDR1 SEHNR and CDR2 FQNEAQ (reference sequence). With 4 bases removed from V and 3 bases from J, the gap between germline ends came to 9 bases. There are 13 residues in the CDR3. The CDR3 bases are TGTGCCAGCAGCTCGGTTAGCAAAGAGACCCAGTACTTC. This translates into CASSSVSKETQYF.

This chain connects TRBV11-2 to TRBJ2-5; TRBD1 or TRBD2 may be the D gene (5 bases each). Trimming cost V 5 bases and J 5 bases, with 12 bases left between them. The CDR3 has 13 amino acids. Germline-derived CDR1 and CDR2 are SGHAT and FQNNGV. In DNA form, the CDR3 reads TGTGCCAGCAGCCTCGGGGCACTGGAGACCCAGTACTTC. Its protein product is CASSLGALETQYF.

V and J are TRBV11-3 and TRBJ1-5; maybe TRBD1 (5 bases). The germline V gene has CDR1 SGHNT and CDR2 YENEEA. The CDR3 is 13 amino acids. V lost 8 bases and J 3 bases, leaving 11 bases between the germline ends. This chain's CDR3 is CASPGGFNQPQHF. The CDR3 DNA is TGTGCCAGCCCCGGGGGATTCAATCAGCCCCAGCATTTT.

The chain combines TRBV28 with TRBJ2-1; 7 bases agree with TRBD2. CDR3 size: 15 residues. Germline CDR1 reads MDHEN; CDR2 reads SYDVKM. The V and J ends lost 3 bases and 4 bases, in that order; junction bases with no gene match: 6. The CDR3 sequence is CASSFSPSGYNEQFF. The CDR3 region has the DNA TGTGCCAGCAGTTTTTCCCCTAGCGGTTACAATGAGCAGTTCTTC.

V gene TRBV5-6 combines with J gene TRBJ1-6; the match to TRBD1 covers 10 bases. With V trimmed by 4 bases and J by 3 bases, 4 bases remained unmatched. The CDR3 contains 16 residues. The germline gives CDR1 SGHDT, CDR2 YYEEEE. The CDR3 is CASSGDRGGYNSPLHF. The CDR3 DNA is TGTGCCAGCAGCGGGGACAGGGGTGGCTATAATTCACCCCTCCACTTT.

This chain connects TRBV14 to TRBJ1-6, with D perhaps TRBD1 (5 bases). The germline gives CDR1 SGHDN, CDR2 FVKESK. V was pared by 8 bases and J by 10 bases, with 12 bases between. The CDR3 runs 12 residues. The CDR3 sequence: CASCAGYSPLHF. CDR3 DNA sequence: TGTGCCAGCTGTGCAGGGTACTCACCCCTCCACTTT. The complete variable domain, with remaining parts taken from reference TRBV14 and TRBJ1-6, reads EAGVTQFPSHSVIEKGQTVTLRCDPISGHDNLYWYRRVMGKEIKFLLHFVKESKQDESGMPNNRFLAERTGGTYSTLKVQPAELEDSGVYFCASCAGYSPLHFGNGTRLTVT.

The rearrangement joins TRBV7-3 to TRBJ2-5, with TRBD1 identical over 7 bases. V dropped 2 bases and J dropped 5; count of bases not matched to a gene: 11. The CDR3 loop spans 16 amino acids. The germline V gene encodes CDR1 SGHTA and CDR2 FQGTGA. The CDR3 coding sequence is TGTGCCAGCAGCTTATATCCGGAAGGGGGCGGGGAGACCCAGTACTTC. It codes for CASSLYPEGGGETQYF.

This chain connects TRBV28 to TRBJ1-2; a weak D match, TRBD1 (6 bases). The CDR3 extends over 13 amino acids. Looked up from germline, CDR1 is MDHEN and CDR2 is SYDVKM. V was trimmed by 3 bases and J by 8 bases, leaving 13 bases between them. The CDR3 reads CASSFWGAAGYTF. The DNA of the CDR3 is TGTGCCAGCAGTTTCTGGGGGGCGGCCGGCTACACCTTC.

The chain carries TRBV6-1 and TRBJ1-2; 8 bases map to TRBD1. This CDR3 has 15 residues. The V segment lost 3 bases and the J segment 0 bases; nucleotides outside the gene matches: 3. The germline V gene has CDR1 MNHNS and CDR2 SASEGT. CDR3 protein: CASSDRGRANYGYTF. As DNA, the CDR3 is TGTGCCAGCAGTGACAGGGGGCGAGCTAACTATGGCTACACCTTC.